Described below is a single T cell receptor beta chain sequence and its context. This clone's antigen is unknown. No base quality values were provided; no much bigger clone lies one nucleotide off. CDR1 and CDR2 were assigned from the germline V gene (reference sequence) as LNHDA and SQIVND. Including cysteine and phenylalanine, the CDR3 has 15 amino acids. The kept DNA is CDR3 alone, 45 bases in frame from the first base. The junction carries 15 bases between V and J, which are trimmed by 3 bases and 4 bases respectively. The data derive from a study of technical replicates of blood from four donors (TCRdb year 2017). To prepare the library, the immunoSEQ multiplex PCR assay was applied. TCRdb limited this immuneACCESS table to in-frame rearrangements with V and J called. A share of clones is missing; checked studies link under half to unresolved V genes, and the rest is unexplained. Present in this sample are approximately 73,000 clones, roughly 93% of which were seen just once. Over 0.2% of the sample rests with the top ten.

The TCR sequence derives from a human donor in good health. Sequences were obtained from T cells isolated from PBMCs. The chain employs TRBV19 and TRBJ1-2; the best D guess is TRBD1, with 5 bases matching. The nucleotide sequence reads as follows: TGTGCCAGTAGTATTCGAGGGACTCTGAGCTATGGCTACACCTTC. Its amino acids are CASSIRGTLSYGYTF.